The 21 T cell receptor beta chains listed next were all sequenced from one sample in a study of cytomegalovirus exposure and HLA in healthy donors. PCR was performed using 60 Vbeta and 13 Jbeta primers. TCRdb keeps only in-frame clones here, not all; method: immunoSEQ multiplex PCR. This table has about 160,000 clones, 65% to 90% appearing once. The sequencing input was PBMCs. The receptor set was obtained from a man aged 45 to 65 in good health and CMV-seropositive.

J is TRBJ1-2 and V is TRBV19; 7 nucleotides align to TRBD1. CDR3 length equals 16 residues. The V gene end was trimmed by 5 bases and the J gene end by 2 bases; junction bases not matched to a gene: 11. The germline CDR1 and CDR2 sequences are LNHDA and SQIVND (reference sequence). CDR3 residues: CASSASSGTANYGYTF. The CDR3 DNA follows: TGTGCCAGTAGTGCCTCTTCCGGGACAGCGAACTATGGCTACACCTTC.

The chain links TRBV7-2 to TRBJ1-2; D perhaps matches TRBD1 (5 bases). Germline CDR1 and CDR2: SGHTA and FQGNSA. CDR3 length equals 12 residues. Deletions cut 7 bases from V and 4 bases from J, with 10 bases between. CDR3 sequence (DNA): TGTGCCAGCACCGGACACGGCTATGGCTACACCTTC. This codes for CASTGHGYGYTF.

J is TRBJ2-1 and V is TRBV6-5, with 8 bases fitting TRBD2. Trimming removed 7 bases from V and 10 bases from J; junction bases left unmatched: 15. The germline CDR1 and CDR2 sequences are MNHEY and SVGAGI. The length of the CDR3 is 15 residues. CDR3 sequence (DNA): TGTGCCAGCACCGAGAGGGCGGGGGGTCGCGGGGAGCAGTTCTTC. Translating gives CASTERAGGRGEQFF.

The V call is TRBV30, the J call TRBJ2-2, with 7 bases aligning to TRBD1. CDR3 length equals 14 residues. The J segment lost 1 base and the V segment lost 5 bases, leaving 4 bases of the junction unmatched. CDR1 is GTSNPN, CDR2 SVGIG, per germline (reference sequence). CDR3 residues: CAWLRQGNTGELFF. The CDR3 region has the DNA TGTGCCTGGCTACGACAGGGGAACACCGGGGAGCTGTTTTTT.

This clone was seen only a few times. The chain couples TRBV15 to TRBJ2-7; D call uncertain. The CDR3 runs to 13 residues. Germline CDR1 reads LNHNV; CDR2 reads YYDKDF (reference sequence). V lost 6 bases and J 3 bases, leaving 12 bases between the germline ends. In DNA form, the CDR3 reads TGTGCCACCAGTATCGACAAATACTACGAGCAGTACTTC. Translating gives CATSIDKYYEQYF.

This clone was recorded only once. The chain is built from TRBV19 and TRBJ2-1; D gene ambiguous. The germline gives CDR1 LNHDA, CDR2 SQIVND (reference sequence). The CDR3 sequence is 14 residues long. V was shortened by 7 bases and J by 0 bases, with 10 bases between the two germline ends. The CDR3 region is CASTGPRSYNEQFF. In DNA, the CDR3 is TGTGCCAGTACTGGGCCCCGCTCCTACAATGAGCAGTTCTTC.

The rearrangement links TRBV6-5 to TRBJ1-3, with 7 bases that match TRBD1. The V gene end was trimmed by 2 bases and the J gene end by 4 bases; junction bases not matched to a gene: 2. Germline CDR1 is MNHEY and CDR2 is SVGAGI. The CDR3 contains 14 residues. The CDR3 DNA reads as TGTGCCAGCAGTTACGACAGGGTCGGAAACACCATATATTTT. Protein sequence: CASSYDRVGNTIYF.

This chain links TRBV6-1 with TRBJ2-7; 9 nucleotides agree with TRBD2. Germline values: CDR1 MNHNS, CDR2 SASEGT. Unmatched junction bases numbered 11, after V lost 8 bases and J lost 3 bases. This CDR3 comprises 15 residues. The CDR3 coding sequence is TGTGCCAGCCGGGAGGGGCGGGGGGGCCGCTACGAGCAGTACTTC. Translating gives CASREGRGGRYEQYF.

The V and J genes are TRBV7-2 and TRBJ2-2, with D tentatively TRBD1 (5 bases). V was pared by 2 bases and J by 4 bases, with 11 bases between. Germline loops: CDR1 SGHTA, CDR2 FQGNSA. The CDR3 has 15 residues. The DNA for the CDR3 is TGTGCCAGCAGCTTACTTCCGACAGTCACCGGGGAGCTGTTTTTT. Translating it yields CASSLLPTVTGELFF.

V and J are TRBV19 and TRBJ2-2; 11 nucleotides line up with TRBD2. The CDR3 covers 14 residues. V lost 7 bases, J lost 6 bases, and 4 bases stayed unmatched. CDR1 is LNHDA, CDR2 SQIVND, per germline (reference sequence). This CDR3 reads CASTLAGVPGELFF. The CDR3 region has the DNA TGTGCCAGTACACTAGCGGGAGTACCCGGGGAGCTGTTTTTT.

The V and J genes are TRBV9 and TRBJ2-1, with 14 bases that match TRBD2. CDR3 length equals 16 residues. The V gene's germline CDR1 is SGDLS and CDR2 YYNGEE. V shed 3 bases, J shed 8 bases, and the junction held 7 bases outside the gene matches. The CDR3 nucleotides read TGTGCCAGCAGCGGAGGGACTAGCGGGAGTTTTGATGAGCAGTTCTTC. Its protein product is CASSGGTSGSFDEQFF.

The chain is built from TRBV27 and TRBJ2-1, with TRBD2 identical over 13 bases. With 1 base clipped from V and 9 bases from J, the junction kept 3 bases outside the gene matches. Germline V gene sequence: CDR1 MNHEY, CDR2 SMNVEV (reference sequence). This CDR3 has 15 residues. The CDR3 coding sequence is TGTGCCAGCAGTTTATGGACTAGCGGGAGTAGTGAGCAGTTCTTC. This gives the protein CASSLWTSGSSEQFF.

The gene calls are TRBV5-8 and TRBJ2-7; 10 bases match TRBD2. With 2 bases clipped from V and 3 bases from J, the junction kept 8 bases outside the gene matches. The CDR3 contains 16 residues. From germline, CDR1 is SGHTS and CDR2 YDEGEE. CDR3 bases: TGTGCCAGCAGCTTTGAGTCGGCTAGCGGGAGCTACGAGCAGTACTTC. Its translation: CASSFESASGSYEQYF. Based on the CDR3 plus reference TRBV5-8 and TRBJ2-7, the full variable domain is EAGVTQSPTHLIKTRGQQATLRCSPISGHTSVYWYQQALGLGLQFLLWYDEGEERNRGNFPPRFSGRQFPNYSSELNVNALELEDSALYLCASSFESASGSYEQYFGPGTRLTVT.

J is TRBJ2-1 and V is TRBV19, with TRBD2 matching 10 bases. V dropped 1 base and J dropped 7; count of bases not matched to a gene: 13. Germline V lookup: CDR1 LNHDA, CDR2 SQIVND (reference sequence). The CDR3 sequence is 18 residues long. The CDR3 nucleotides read TGTGCCAGTAGTATAGGGAAGGGGAGCGGGAGGGCCAGGAATGAGCAGTTCTTC. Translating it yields CASSIGKGSGRARNEQFF.

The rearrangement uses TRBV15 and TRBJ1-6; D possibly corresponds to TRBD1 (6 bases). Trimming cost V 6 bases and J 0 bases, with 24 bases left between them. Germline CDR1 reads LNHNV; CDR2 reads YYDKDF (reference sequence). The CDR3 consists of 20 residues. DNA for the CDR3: TGTGCCACCAGTTCATTCGGCCGGTCCGGACAGAGCTCCTATAATTCACCCCTCCACTTT. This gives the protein CATSSFGRSGQSSYNSPLHF.

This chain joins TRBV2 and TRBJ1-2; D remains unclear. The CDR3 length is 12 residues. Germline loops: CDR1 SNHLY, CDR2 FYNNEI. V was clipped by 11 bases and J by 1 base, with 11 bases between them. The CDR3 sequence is CASSGINYGYTF. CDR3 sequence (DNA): TGTGCCTCCTCGGGGATTAACTATGGCTACACCTTC.

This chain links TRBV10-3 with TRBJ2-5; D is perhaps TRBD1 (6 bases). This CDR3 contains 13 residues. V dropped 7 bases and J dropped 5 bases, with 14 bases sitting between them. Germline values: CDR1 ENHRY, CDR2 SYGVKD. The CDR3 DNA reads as TGTGCCATCACCGAGAACAGGGATGAGACCCAGTACTTC. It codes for CAITENRDETQYF.

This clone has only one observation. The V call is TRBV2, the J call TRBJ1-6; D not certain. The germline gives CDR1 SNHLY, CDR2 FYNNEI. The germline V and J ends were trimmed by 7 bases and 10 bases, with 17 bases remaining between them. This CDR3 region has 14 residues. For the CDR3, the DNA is TGTGCCAGCACCCCGGCGGCAACCGAATCACCCCTCCACTTT. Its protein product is CASTPAATESPLHF. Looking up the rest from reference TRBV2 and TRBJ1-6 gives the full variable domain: EPEVTQTPSHQVTQMGQEVILRCVPISNHLYFYWYRQILGQKVEFLVSFYNNEISEKSEIFDDQFSVERPDGSNFTLKIRSTKLEDSAMYFCASTPAATESPLHFGNGTRLTVT.

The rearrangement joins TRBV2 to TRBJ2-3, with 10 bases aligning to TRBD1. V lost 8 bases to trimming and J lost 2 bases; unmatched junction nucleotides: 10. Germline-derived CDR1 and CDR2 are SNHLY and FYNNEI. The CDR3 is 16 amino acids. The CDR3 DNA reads TGTGCCAGCGGCACTTCCGGGACAGGGGCCACAGATACGCAGTATTTT. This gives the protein CASGTSGTGATDTQYF.

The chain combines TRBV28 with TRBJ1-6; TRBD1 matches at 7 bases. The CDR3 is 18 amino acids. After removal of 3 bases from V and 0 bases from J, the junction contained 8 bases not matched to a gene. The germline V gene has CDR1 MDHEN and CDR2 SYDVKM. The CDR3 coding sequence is TGTGCCAGCAGTTTCTCCCGGGACAGAAGCTCCTATAATTCACCCCTCCACTTT. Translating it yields CASSFSRDRSSYNSPLHF.

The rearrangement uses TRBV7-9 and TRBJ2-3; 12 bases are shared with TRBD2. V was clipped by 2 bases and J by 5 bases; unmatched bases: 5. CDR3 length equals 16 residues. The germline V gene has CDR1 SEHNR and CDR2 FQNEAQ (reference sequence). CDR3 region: CASSLLGLAGLDTQYF. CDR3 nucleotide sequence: TGTGCCAGCAGCTTACTAGGACTAGCGGGATTAGATACGCAGTATTTT.